This TCR beta chain is from a study of T cells in Graves' hyperthyroidism and ophthalmopathy. Points from the study as a whole: Peripheral blood also featured most of the thyroid clonotypes expanded above 0.001. Ophthalmopathy cases were set apart from stable hyperthyroidism by a 13 V-J model.

Germline V gene lookup returns CDR1 MDHEN and CDR2 SYDVKM. Trimming took 6 bases from V and 1 from J; bases not matched to a gene: 5. The CDR3 is 14 residues long. TCR beta CDR3 regions were amplified from RNA transcripts. Carried out on the TCR CDR3, a first-round RT-PCR used the HTBI primer set. Using its own MiXCR run on the multiplex PCR reads, TCRdb lists one record per CDR3 protein. The sample carries around 190,000 distinct CDR3 sequences, about a sixth recorded once. This clonotype was seen at least ten times. Its antigen remains unknown. The sequenced material came from blood. The sequence came from a woman between 50 and 59 years old with Graves' hyperthyroidism. The chain has TRBV28 and TRBJ1-1; 7 bases are shared with TRBD1. The CDR3 loop is CASRPGTENTEAFF. CDR3 DNA sequence: TGTGCCAGCAGACCCGGGACAGAGAACACTGAAGCTTTCTTT.